The 20 T cell receptor beta chains below were found in one sample sequenced in a study of read filtering for tumor transcriptome and immune sequencing. Molecular barcoded adaptors covering alpha/delta and beta/gamma chains were used on 400 ng RNA. TCRdb used MiXCR to reprocess the reads, holding one entry per CDR3 protein. The table has around 140,000 distinct CDR3 sequences, roughly 13% seen once. Sequenced: a population of CD138-negative cells sorted from bone marrow. The receptor set was obtained from a donor at least 40 years old with multiple myeloma.

Regarding this clonotype: A much more abundant neighbour one base away suggests this may be a read error. The chain combines TRBV10-1 with TRBJ2-5; TRBD1 aligns across 9 bases. The germline V gene encodes CDR1 WNHNN and CDR2 SYGVQD (reference sequence). Losses at the gene ends were 3 bases for V and 7 bases for J; bases not matched to a gene: 6. The CDR3 consists of 14 residues. CDR3 region: CASSDTGGEGTQYF. The DNA for the CDR3 is TGCGCCAGCAGTGATACAGGGGGCGAGGGGACCCAGTACTTC.

This clonotype was counted a few times. A much more abundant neighbour one base away suggests this may be a read error. V and J are TRBV4-3 and TRBJ1-5; 10 bases agree with TRBD1. Looked up from germline, CDR1 is LGHNA and CDR2 is YSLEER. CDR3 length equals 15 residues. V was pared by 4 bases and J by 4 bases, with 4 bases of the junction left unmatched. CDR3 nucleotide sequence: TGCGCCAGCAGCCGAGACAGGGGGCTTAATCAGCCCCAGCATTTT. Translating it yields CASSRDRGLNQPQHF.

This clonotype was picked up many times. CDR3 protein: CSVEILGHGSRGIQYF. The CDR3 coding sequence is TGCAGCGTTGAAATTCTCGGACACGGGTCAAGGGGGATTCAGTACTTC. The rearrangement links TRBV29-1 to TRBJ2-4, with a possible D match to TRBD1 (6 bases). The CDR3 loop spans 16 amino acids. From germline, CDR1 is SQVTM and CDR2 ANQGSEA. The V and J ends lost 2 bases and 10 bases respectively, with 24 bases between them.

Comments on this clonotype: This may be a read error, as it is one base from a much larger clone. V gene TRBV6-5 combines with J gene TRBJ2-5; possibly TRBD2 for D (6 bases). Germline V lookup: CDR1 MNHEY, CDR2 SVGAGI. The CDR3 sequence is 15 residues long. Written as DNA, the CDR3 is TGTGCCAGCACCCCGGGACTGGGGTTTATAGAGACCCAGTGCTTC. Protein product: CASTPGLGFIETQCF.

In this sample, this clonotype turned up a few times. This chain links TRBV29-1 with TRBJ2-1, with no clear D. Trimming left V 4 bases short and J 5 bases short, with 9 bases between. CDR3 size: 12 residues. Germline V gives CDR1 SQVTM, CDR2 ANQGSEA. Here the CDR3 DNA reads TGCAGCGTTGTGGGTCTTAACAATGAGCAGTTCTTC. Its translation is CSVVGLNNEQFF.

Many counts were recorded for this clonotype. The rearrangement joins TRBV7-3 to TRBJ1-1, with D hard to call. Germline CDR1 SGHTA, CDR2 FQGTGA. The germline V and J ends were trimmed by 5 bases and 3 bases, with 10 bases remaining between them. This CDR3 spans 13 amino acids. The CDR3 DNA reads as TGTGCCAGCAGCACTTTAGAGTACACTGAAGCTTTCTTT. Amino acid sequence: CASSTLEYTEAFF.

This clonotype was seen only a few times. The chain is built from TRBV5-6 and TRBJ2-7, with no clear D. The ends were cut back, 3 bases at V and 0 bases at J, with 4 bases in the middle. CDR3 length: 12 amino acids. From germline, CDR1 is SGHDT and CDR2 YYEEEE. The CDR3 loop is CASSSVSYEQYF. The CDR3 DNA reads as TGTGCCAGCAGCTCGGTCTCCTACGAGCAGTACTTC. The whole variable domain, remainder taken from reference TRBV5-6 and TRBJ2-7, is DAGVTQSPTHLIKTRGQQVTLRCSPKSGHDTVSWYQQALGQGPQFIFQYYEEEERQRGNFPDRFSGHQFPNYSSELNVNALLLGDSALYLCASSSVSYEQYFGPGTRLTVT.

This clonotype was found many times. CDR3 DNA: TGTGCCAGCAGCCAAGATCAGTACGAGCAGTACTTC. Protein product: CASSQDQYEQYF. The chain carries TRBV4-2 and TRBJ2-7; D is ambiguous. From germline, CDR1 is LGHNA and CDR2 YNFKEQ. This CDR3 contains 12 residues. Trimming took 0 bases from V and 4 from J, leaving 4 bases between them.

In regard to this clonotype: The conserved phenylalanine or tryptophan normally closing the CDR3 is absent here, so this likely arose from a read error. The limits of the CDR3 on the DNA are not certain, so only TCRdb's listed CDR3 is given. The gene calls are TRBV5-1 and TRBJ2-1. Per the germline V gene, CDR1 is SGHRS and CDR2 is YFSETQ. The CDR3 sequence runs 14 residues, both termini included. The chain's CDR3 is CASSLAANYNEQLY.

This clonotype was detected only a few times. V is TRBV5-4 and J is TRBJ2-3; 13 positions agree with TRBD2. The CDR3 extends over 17 amino acids. In germline, CDR1 is SGHNT, CDR2 YYREEE (reference sequence). Unmatched junction bases numbered 11, after V lost 4 bases and J lost 6 bases. CDR3 residues: CASSPRGLAGPADTQYF. The CDR3 DNA follows: TGTGCCAGCAGCCCCCGGGGACTAGCGGGACCGGCTGATACGCAGTATTTT. Filled out from reference TRBV5-4 and TRBJ2-3, the complete variable domain reads ETGVTQSPTHLIKTRGQQVTLRCSSQSGHNTVSWYQQALGQGPQFIFQYYREEENGRGNFPPRFSGLQFPNYSSELNVNALELDDSALYLCASSPRGLAGPADTQYFGPGTRLTVL.

In the case of this clonotype: The CDR3 does not end in the conserved phenylalanine or tryptophan, so this is likely a read error. The DNA is left out, because the CDR3 cannot be placed on it with certainty; the CDR3 is given as TCRdb lists it. The rearrangement links TRBV7-2 to TRBJ1-2; TRBD1, the table's D call, was not compared with the DNA. The CDR3 is 16 amino acids in total, end residues counted. Per the germline V gene, CDR1 is SGHTA and CDR2 is FQGNSA. The CDR3 spells CASSLGGQGIDNGYTV.

This clonotype was detected many times. The CDR3 loop is CASSQVYGNSNQPQHF. CDR3 nucleotides: TGCGCCAGCAGCCAAGTTTACGGAAATAGCAATCAGCCCCAGCATTTT. This chain joins TRBV4-1 and TRBJ1-5, with D unresolved. Per the germline V gene, CDR1 is MGHRA and CDR2 is YSYEKL. The CDR3 extends over 16 amino acids. Trimming cost V 1 base and J 0 bases, with 10 bases left between them.

This clonotype showed up many times. V and J are TRBV6-6 and TRBJ2-3; possibly TRBD1 or TRBD2 for D (5 bases each). Trimming took 4 bases from V and 1 from J, leaving 15 bases between them. Germline V CDR1 and CDR2: MNHNY, SVGAGI (reference sequence). This CDR3 comprises 16 residues. The CDR3 bases are TGTGCCAGCAGTTTTCCAGGGACCCTCGGCACAGATACGCAGTATTTT. Translating gives CASSFPGTLGTDTQYF.

This clonotype was seen ten or more times. This chain links TRBV27 with TRBJ2-1; 9 positions agree with TRBD2. The trim removed 5 bases at V and 4 bases at J, leaving 9 bases unmatched. Looked up from germline, CDR1 is MNHEY and CDR2 is SMNVEV (reference sequence). The CDR3 is made up of 16 amino acids. Here the CDR3 reads CASSPFSGSSYNEQFF. DNA of the CDR3: TGTGCCAGCAGTCCCTTTAGCGGGAGTAGTTACAATGAGCAGTTCTTC.

This clonotype was detected many times. The chain combines TRBV12-3 or TRBV12-4 with TRBJ2-5; D remains ambiguous. V lost 4 bases and J lost 5, with 8 bases in between. CDR3 length: 12 amino acids. DNA of the CDR3: TGTGCCAGCAGTTCGGACCGGGAGACCCAGTACTTC. It specifies CASSSDRETQYF.

This clonotype was counted many times. CDR3 in amino acids: CASGRAGEYNEQFF. The CDR3 nucleotides are TGTGCCAGCGGGAGAGCGGGAGAATACAATGAGCAGTTCTTC. This chain links TRBV7-9 with TRBJ2-1; TRBD2 matches 8 bases. The CDR3 spans 14 residues. CDR1 SEHNR and CDR2 FQNEAQ come from the germline V gene (reference sequence). Losses at the gene ends were 8 bases for V and 4 bases for J; bases not matched to a gene: 7.

About this clonotype itself: Just one base apart from a much larger clone, this may be a read error. The chain carries TRBV11-2 and TRBJ2-7; D uncertain. Germline V gene data show CDR1 as SGHAT and CDR2 as FQNNGV. CDR3 length equals 12 residues. As DNA, the CDR3 is TGTGCCAGCAGCTTTCTGCGGTACGACCAGTACTTC. Translating gives CASSFLRYDQYF.

This clonotype was observed many times. This rearrangement joins TRBV7-9 to TRBJ2-3; D remains unclear. Trimming pared 0 bases from V and 9 bases from J, leaving 10 bases between. The CDR3 sequence is 13 residues long. CDR1 is SEHNR and CDR2 is FQNEAQ in the germline V gene (reference sequence). Here the CDR3 reads CASSLASPITQYF. The CDR3 nucleotides are TGTGCCAGCAGCTTAGCGTCCCCTATAACGCAGTATTTT.

The chain is built from TRBV11-2 and TRBJ2-1, with D perhaps TRBD1 (6 bases). V lost 6 bases and J lost 4, with 19 bases in between. The germline V gene has CDR1 SGHAT and CDR2 FQNNGV. The CDR3 extends over 16 amino acids. The CDR3 DNA reads as TGTGCCAGCAGACTAAGCTACAGGGTGGGTTACAATGAGCAGTTCTTC. Translating it yields CASRLSYRVGYNEQFF.

This clonotype was counted ten times or more. This chain uses TRBV7-7 with TRBJ1-1; 7 bases match TRBD1. The germline CDR1 and CDR2 sequences are SSHAT and FNYEAQ (reference sequence). The V and J ends lost 5 bases and 1 base, in that order; junction bases with no gene match: 1. This CDR3 is built from 13 residues. As DNA, the CDR3 is TGTGCCAGCAGCAGGGACAGGAACACTGAAGCTTTCTTT. Encoded protein: CASSRDRNTEAFF.